Listed here are 26 T cell receptor beta chains from one sample, sequenced in a study of beta chain features in type 1 diabetes. Findings and limits, study-wide: Type 1 diabetes patients had moderately but significantly shorter TCRB CDR3s in all four CD4+ subsets.

These receptors lack a known antigen. All of the isolated RNA was reverse transcribed, so expressed TCRB transcripts were sequenced. Produced via immunoSEQ multiplex PCR; TCRdb's table is partial and in-frame only. Among about 160,000 clones listed, around 9.7% were seen once. The specimen sequenced was central memory CD4+ T cells from blood. The receptors were sampled from a woman aged 25 to 39 with type 1 diabetes.

V gene TRBV11-2 combines with J gene TRBJ1-1; the D is unclear. Germline CDR1 and CDR2: SGHAT and FQNNGV. V lost 0 bases and J 6 bases, leaving 11 bases between the germline ends. CDR3 length: 14 residues. In DNA form, the CDR3 reads TGTGCCAGCAGCTTAGATCAAGTTAGCGCTGAAGCTTTCTTT. As protein: CASSLDQVSAEAFF.

The table lists this clone with a few counts. This sequence joins TRBV4-2 and TRBJ2-5; 7 bases line up with TRBD1. Per germline, CDR1 LGHNA and CDR2 YNFKEQ. The V and J ends lost 4 bases and 0 bases, in that order; junction bases with no gene match: 5. This CDR3 is built from 15 residues. CDR3 sequence reads: CASSLPGTDQETQYF. Written as DNA, the CDR3 is TGTGCCAGCAGCCTACCTGGGACAGACCAAGAGACCCAGTACTTC.

The chain couples TRBV11-3 to TRBJ2-5; TRBD2 matches at 8 bases. The CDR3 covers 15 residues. The V and J ends lost 3 bases and 5 bases, in that order; junction bases with no gene match: 8. Germline CDR1 SGHNT, CDR2 YENEEA. CDR3 loop: CASSFSGRAWETQYF. CDR3 nucleotide sequence: TGTGCCAGCAGCTTTTCCGGGAGGGCCTGGGAGACCCAGTACTTC.

This clone was found once. The sample carries other DNA sequences with the same CDR3. The rearrangement joins TRBV18 to TRBJ2-7; D call uncertain. This CDR3 contains 13 residues. Germline assignment: CDR1 KGHSH and CDR2 LQKENI. Trimming removed 3 bases from V and 0 bases from J, with 6 bases in between. The CDR3 loop is CASSPDSSYEQYF. The CDR3 DNA sequence: TGTGCCAGCTCACCCGACTCCTCCTACGAGCAGTACTTC.

Concerning this clone itself: A junction boundary mismatches the germline segment, possibly from a read error. This CDR3 is CASSLRGEDEQFF. The CDR3 DNA follows: TGTGCTAGCAGCTTAAGGGGCGAAGATGAGCAGTTCTTC. The chain links TRBV7-7 to TRBJ2-1; tentatively, D is TRBD1 (5 bases). CDR1 is SSHAT and CDR2 is FNYEAQ in the germline V gene (reference sequence). The length of the CDR3 is 13 residues.

This clone was counted only a few times. CDR3 bases: TGTGCCAGCAGCTTGGGACTAGCGTTCAATGAGCAGTTCTTC. Translation: CASSLGLAFNEQFF. J is TRBJ2-1 and V is TRBV11-2; 10 nucleotides match TRBD2. Losses at the gene ends were 3 bases for V and 6 bases for J; bases not matched to a gene: 2. This CDR3 has 14 amino acids. Germline values: CDR1 SGHAT, CDR2 FQNNGV.

The chain links TRBV20-1 to TRBJ1-1; 7 positions agree with TRBD1. Germline V gene sequence: CDR1 DFQATT, CDR2 SNEGSKA (reference sequence). After removal of 5 bases from V and 11 bases from J, the junction contained 5 bases not matched to a gene. The CDR3 has 10 residues. CDR3 sequence: CSAVDRDAFF. As DNA, the CDR3 is TGCAGTGCTGTCGACAGGGACGCTTTCTTT.

This clone was observed a handful of times. This chain joins TRBV5-1 and TRBJ2-1; D ambiguous. V gave up 0 bases and J gave up 2 bases, with 9 bases separating them. The CDR3 loop spans 15 amino acids. CDR1 and CDR2 from the germline V gene are SGHRS and YFSETQ. The chain's CDR3 is CASSLVQNPYNEQFF. DNA of the CDR3: TGCGCCAGCAGCTTGGTTCAGAATCCCTACAATGAGCAGTTCTTC.

The chain joins TRBV6-6 to TRBJ2-7, with a weak D call TRBD2 (6 bases). The ends were cut back, 4 bases at V and 2 bases at J, with 15 bases in the middle. Germline-derived CDR1 and CDR2 are MNHNY and SVGAGI (reference sequence). The CDR3 contains 15 residues. The CDR3 region has the DNA TGTGCCAGCAGTTCCTCTTTAGCGGCTCCCTACGAGCAGTACTTC. Its translation: CASSSSLAAPYEQYF.

The table lists this clone with a few counts. This rearrangement joins TRBV5-1 to TRBJ1-2, with D possibly TRBD1 on 5 matching bases. Germline CDR1 SGHRS, CDR2 YFSETQ. The CDR3 loop spans 13 amino acids. V was pared by 5 bases and J by 0 bases, with 8 bases between. This CDR3 is CASRSTANYGYTF. Here the CDR3 DNA reads TGCGCCAGCAGATCGACAGCTAACTATGGCTACACCTTC. Using reference TRBV5-1 and TRBJ1-2 for the parts outside the CDR3, the full variable domain is KAGVTQTPRYLIKTRGQQVTLSCSPISGHRSVSWYQQTPGQGLQFLFEYFSETQRNKGNFPGRFSGRQFSNSRSEMNVSTLELGDSALYLCASRSTANYGYTFGSGTRLTVV.

The gene calls are TRBV14 and TRBJ1-3, with D hard to call. The V end lost 2 bases, the J end lost 0 bases, and 8 bases lay between the germline ends. CDR1 is SGHDN and CDR2 is FVKESK in the germline V gene. CDR3 size: 15 residues. The CDR3 DNA reads as TGTGCCAGCAGCCAATTGACTGTCTCTGGAAACACCATATATTTT. Protein sequence: CASSQLTVSGNTIYF.

This chain links TRBV30 with TRBJ2-7, with 9 bases that match TRBD1. J gave up 2 bases and V 0 bases, and 8 bases lay outside the gene matches. The germline V gene encodes CDR1 GTSNPN and CDR2 SVGIG (reference sequence). The CDR3 contains 16 residues. The CDR3 DNA is TGTGCCTGGAGTGTCGGGGGACAGGGTTATGCCTACGAGCAGTACTTC. Translated, it gives CAWSVGGQGYAYEQYF.

V and J are TRBV5-1 and TRBJ2-1, with 7 bases fitting TRBD2. The V gene end was trimmed by 4 bases and the J gene end by 8 bases; junction bases not matched to a gene: 15. The germline CDR1 and CDR2 sequences are SGHRS and YFSETQ. The CDR3 sequence is 16 residues long. The CDR3 DNA reads as TGCGCCAGCAGCCGAACGGGGCTAGCGGTACGGTATGAGCAGTTCTTC. Translated, it gives CASSRTGLAVRYEQFF. Together with reference TRBV5-1 and TRBJ2-1, the CDR3 gives the full variable domain: KAGVTQTPRYLIKTRGQQVTLSCSPISGHRSVSWYQQTPGQGLQFLFEYFSETQRNKGNFPGRFSGRQFSNSRSEMNVSTLELGDSALYLCASSRTGLAVRYEQFFGPGTRLTVL.

The sample holds a few counts of this clone. The rearrangement joins TRBV6-1 to TRBJ2-3; D is uncertain. Trimming took off 0 bases at V and 5 bases at J, with 6 bases between the two ends. CDR3 length: 13 amino acids. The germline gives CDR1 MNHNS, CDR2 SASEGT. CDR3 coding DNA: TGTGCCAGCAGTGAAGCCCCGGGAGATACGCAGTATTTT. Protein: CASSEAPGDTQYF.

The V gene is TRBV4-1, the J gene TRBJ2-7, with 9 bases that match TRBD1. Germline trimming cut 3 bases from V and 5 bases from J; bases unmatched to any gene: 11. The CDR3 consists of 16 residues. From germline, CDR1 is MGHRA and CDR2 YSYEKL. The CDR3 region has the DNA TGCGCCAGCAGCCACACCCCGGGACAGGGATCCCACGAGCAGTACTTC. Protein sequence: CASSHTPGQGSHEQYF.

The chain carries TRBV6-6 and TRBJ2-2, with 11 bases matching TRBD1. The length of the CDR3 is 16 residues. V lost 7 bases and J lost 3; bases outside the gene matches: 7. Germline values: CDR1 MNHNY, CDR2 SVGAGI (reference sequence). DNA for the CDR3: TGTGCCAGCAAAAGGACAGGGGGCATGTACACCGGGGAGCTGTTTTTT. Translating it yields CASKRTGGMYTGELFF.

The V and J genes are TRBV5-1 and TRBJ2-5; D is possibly TRBD1 (5 bases). The J call may be faulty, since TRBJ2-7 better matches the DNA end. Germline-derived CDR1 and CDR2 are SGHRS and YFSETQ. The CDR3 extends over 14 amino acids. The CDR3: CASSLSTGTYEQYF. The CDR3 region has the DNA TGCGCCAGCAGCTTGTCAACAGGAACCTACGAGCAGTACTTC.

The chain combines TRBV19 with TRBJ1-1; unclear D gene. This CDR3 spans 12 amino acids. Germline lookup yields CDR1 LNHDA and CDR2 SQIVND (reference sequence). V lost 5 bases to trimming and J lost 10 bases, with 14 bases between them. CDR3 DNA: TGTGCCAGTAGTCCGTCCGGGAAGGTAGCTTTCTTT. It translates to CASSPSGKVAFF.

CDR3 sequence reads: CASSLVQGRRAFF. CDR3 DNA sequence: TGTGCCAGCAGCTTGGTTCAGGGGCGTCGCGCTTTCTTT. This chain connects TRBV5-8 to TRBJ1-1; D might be TRBD1 (6 bases). Deletions cut 0 bases from V and 11 bases from J, with 14 bases between. This CDR3 spans 13 amino acids. Germline lookup yields CDR1 SGHTS and CDR2 YDEGEE.

This chain links TRBV10-2 with TRBJ2-1; no reliable D call. Trimming took 3 bases from V and 10 from J, leaving 16 bases between them. The V gene's germline CDR1 is WSHSY and CDR2 SAAADI. The CDR3 is 14 residues long. In nucleotides, the CDR3 is TGCGCCAGCAGTGACCCCCGACGACTCCCCGAGCAGTTCTTC. Translation gives CASSDPRRLPEQFF.

This clone has only a few counts. The chain joins TRBV11-2 to TRBJ2-7, with TRBD2 matching over 8 bases. CDR1 is SGHAT and CDR2 is FQNNGV in the germline V gene. The CDR3 spans 15 residues. The junction had 8 bases not matched to a gene; V was cut back by 4 bases and J by 3 bases. CDR3 DNA sequence: TGTGCCAGCAGCTCACCTGCCGGGACTAGCTACGAGCAGTACTTC. It is translated as CASSSPAGTSYEQYF. The variable domain in full, with the rest retrieved from reference TRBV11-2 and TRBJ2-7, is EAGVAQSPRYKIIEKRQSVAFWCNPISGHATLYWYQQILGQGPKLLIQFQNNGVVDDSQLPKDRFSAERLKGVDSTLKIQPAKLEDSAVYLCASSSPAGTSYEQYFGPGTRLTVT.

V usage is TRBV6-5 and J usage is TRBJ2-3; D might be TRBD1 (5 bases). The V end was cut by 0 bases, the J end by 2 bases, with 12 bases between. The CDR3 spans 16 residues. Germline loops: CDR1 MNHEY, CDR2 SVGAGI. The CDR3 DNA reads TGTGCCAGCAGTTACTCGGTAGGGGTCGACACAGATACGCAGTATTTT. Its translation: CASSYSVGVDTDTQYF.

This clone was recorded a few times. This chain joins TRBV7-8 and TRBJ2-7, with 15 nucleotides matching TRBD2. The ends lost 3 bases at V and 12 bases at J; junction bases unmatched: 9. This CDR3 has 15 amino acids. Per the germline V gene, CDR1 is SGHVS and CDR2 is FQNEAQ. The CDR3 sequence: CASSFSGTSGRPVYF. CDR3 coding DNA: TGTGCCAGCAGCTTTTCCGGGACTAGCGGGAGGCCCGTGTACTTC.

The chain uses TRBV15 and TRBJ1-5, with TRBD1 as a possible D gene (6 bases). V was clipped by 3 bases and J by 5 bases, with 14 bases between them. CDR1 is LNHNV and CDR2 is YYDKDF in the germline V gene (reference sequence). There are 15 residues in the CDR3. CDR3 region: CATSRATGKDQPQHF. In nucleotides, the CDR3 is TGTGCCACCAGCAGGGCCACAGGGAAGGATCAGCCCCAGCATTTT.

This clone was observed a few times. The V gene is TRBV2, the J gene TRBJ1-1, with 10 bases aligning to TRBD1. Germline assignment: CDR1 SNHLY and CDR2 FYNNEI. This CDR3 region has 12 residues. CDR3 protein: CASDRGITEAFF. The CDR3, as DNA: TGTGCTTCGGACAGGGGGATCACTGAAGCTTTCTTT.

This clone has just a few counts. The J gene is TRBJ2-7, the V gene TRBV11-3; 9 bases fit TRBD1. Unmatched junction bases numbered 13, after V lost 5 bases and J lost 8 bases. CDR3 length: 15 residues. CDR1 SGHNT and CDR2 YENEEA come from the germline V gene. Here the CDR3 reads CASSPLQGQGLKQYF. CDR3 nucleotides: TGTGCCAGCAGCCCACTCCAAGGACAGGGGCTGAAGCAGTACTTC.